The 9 T cell receptor beta chains below all came from one sample that was sequenced in a study of human T cells and chemical hapten exposure. As for time point: patch test 2, 6 weeks after DPC sensitization. Treatment reported: therapeutic diphenylcyclopropenone sensitization with weekly scalp DPC. TCRdb independently ran MiXCR on the RACE reads; one entry per CDR3 protein. Of approximately 95,000 distinct CDR3 sequences listed, around 10% are singletons. The sample here was whole blood, taken in connection with sensitization to the hapten diphenylcyclopropenone (DPC). The origin of the receptors is a middle-aged woman with alopecia areata. Some clones in this sample may be carry-over from other donors' samples.

This clonotype was recorded at least ten times. V and J are TRBV2 and TRBJ2-5; 9 bases are shared with TRBD1. Per germline, CDR1 SNHLY and CDR2 FYNNEI. This CDR3 spans 14 amino acids. V shed 6 bases, J shed 4 bases, and the junction held 6 bases outside the gene matches. CDR3 sequence (DNA): TGTGCCAGCAGAACCGGGACAGGGACAGAGACCCAGTACTTC. This translates into CASRTGTGTETQYF.

The rearrangement joins TRBV18 to TRBJ2-7; maybe TRBD1 (8 bases). CDR3 size: 16 residues. Germline CDR1 reads KGHSH; CDR2 reads LQKENI. Deletions cut 6 bases from V and 0 bases from J, with 18 bases between. The CDR3 region is CASSPRGRGSSYEQYF. CDR3 DNA sequence: TGTGCCAGCTCGCCCAGGGGGCGCGGGAGCTCCTACGAGCAGTACTTC.

The table lists this clonotype with a few counts. The rearrangement links TRBV4-3 to TRBJ2-1; either TRBD1 or TRBD2 may supply D (6 bases each). The germline V gene encodes CDR1 LGHNA and CDR2 YSLEER. The CDR3 loop spans 17 amino acids. V dropped 0 bases and J dropped 6 bases, with 18 bases sitting between them. DNA of the CDR3: TGCGCCAGCAGCCAAGATCTAGACTGGGGGGCCCCCAATGAGCAGTTCTTC. The encoded protein is CASSQDLDWGAPNEQFF.

This sequence joins TRBV7-9 and TRBJ2-3; 11 positions agree with TRBD2. Trimming at V came to 5 bases and at J to 5 bases, leaving 6 bases not matched to a gene. This CDR3 has 15 residues. In germline, CDR1 is SEHNR, CDR2 FQNEAQ (reference sequence). CDR3 in DNA: TGTGCCAGCAGCCGTAGCGGGGGGGCCGTAGATACGCAGTATTTT. It yields the protein CASSRSGGAVDTQYF. Combining the CDR3 with reference TRBV7-9 and TRBJ2-3 gives the whole variable domain DTGVSQNPRHKITKRGQNVTFRCDPISEHNRLYWYRQTLGQGPEFLTYFQNEAQLEKSRLLSDRFSAERPKGSFSTLEIQRTEQGDSAMYLCASSRSGGAVDTQYFGPGTRLTVL.

This clonotype was counted a few times. The CDR3 DNA follows: TGTGCCACCGCTCGAGCGGGGGGGAATGAGCAGTTCTTC. Translated, it gives CATARAGGNEQFF. V is TRBV24-1 and J is TRBJ2-1; 10 bases are a match to TRBD2. The germline V gene encodes CDR1 KGHDR and CDR2 SFDVKD. The CDR3 consists of 13 residues. With 9 bases clipped from V and 7 bases from J, the junction kept 5 bases outside the gene matches.

The V gene is TRBV5-4, the J gene TRBJ2-5; D not resolved. The germline V and J ends were trimmed by 4 bases and 2 bases, with 9 bases remaining between them. CDR3 length equals 13 residues. Looked up from germline, CDR1 is SGHNT and CDR2 is YYREEE (reference sequence). For the CDR3, the DNA is TGTGCCAGCAGCGTGGTCCAGCAAGAGACCCAGTACTTC. Translation gives CASSVVQQETQYF.

This chain uses TRBV10-2 with TRBJ1-1, with no clear D. The V gene's germline CDR1 is WSHSY and CDR2 SAAADI. V was trimmed by 4 bases and J by 1 base, leaving 4 bases between them. The CDR3 has 12 amino acids. The DNA of the CDR3 is TGCGCCAGCAGTGCAGGGAACACTGAAGCTTTCTTT. Translation gives CASSAGNTEAFF.

This clonotype showed up many times. J is TRBJ2-7 and V is TRBV7-2, with D possibly TRBD2 on 6 matching bases. Trimming took off 7 bases at V and 6 bases at J, with 16 bases between the two ends. The CDR3 is 13 amino acids. Germline values: CDR1 SGHTA, CDR2 FQGNSA. The CDR3 here is CASTLGGEGEQYF. CDR3 nucleotide sequence: TGTGCCAGCACCCTCGGGGGTGAGGGCGAGCAGTACTTC.

This clonotype was observed a handful of times. The V call is TRBV12-3 or TRBV12-4, the J call TRBJ2-5; 11 positions match TRBD2. CDR3 size: 16 residues. The V and J ends lost 5 bases and 1 base, in that order; junction bases with no gene match: 6. Here the CDR3 DNA reads TGTGCCAGCAGTGCCCCCGGGACTAGCGGCCAAGAGACCCAGTACTTC. Protein: CASSAPGTSGQETQYF.